The rows below give T cell receptor beta chains drawn from one sample of a study of blood T cell repertoires in COVID-19. Profiling relied on immunoSEQ multiplex PCR, and the TCRdb table lists in-frame clones only, not all of them. Here the sample spans roughly 240,000 clones, 85% being singletons. The sample was peripheral blood. These receptors all stem from a man between 45 and 60 years old with COVID-19, enrolled during active disease. Both conserved end residues are part of each CDR3. The D gene is left open where the match is weak. A row's size may be missing; if present it is once, few, many or a size class.

v_call	clone_size	d_call	j_call	cdr3_nt	cdr3_aa
TRBV28	once	TRBD1	TRBJ2-3	TGTGCCAGCAGTTTGCCCTCCCCCCGGGACAGTCTTGGAGATACGCAGTATTTT	CASSLPSPRDSLGDTQYF
TRBV10-1	few	TRBD1	TRBJ2-5	TGCGCCAGCAGTGAAACAGGGGGCGCGGGGGAGACCCAGTACTTC	CASSETGGAGETQYF
TRBV5-1	-	-	TRBJ1-4	TGCGCCAGCAGCCGCGGGGAGGGTAGGGCTGAAAAACTGTTTTTT	CASSRGEGRAEKLFF
TRBV25-1	-	TRBD1	TRBJ2-3	TGTGCCAGCAGTGAATTCAGGGGGCAAGATACGCAGTATTTT	CASSEFRGQDTQYF
TRBV14	many	-	TRBJ1-6	TGTGCCAGCAGCCCCTGGGGGGGCGCGAGAGGGTCACCCCTCCACTTT	CASSPWGGARGSPLHF
TRBV19	-	-	TRBJ1-6	TGTGCCAGTAGTATCGGACAGAGAAGTAATTCACCCCTCCACTTT	CASSIGQRSNSPLHF
TRBV5-4	-	TRBD2	TRBJ2-1	TGTGCCAGCAGCGTTTCGGGACTAGCGGGGAATGAGCAGTTCTTC	CASSVSGLAGNEQFF
TRBV5-6	-	TRBD2	TRBJ2-3	TGTGCCAGCAGCTTCTCGACTAGCGGGGGGATAGATACGCAGTATTTT	CASSFSTSGGIDTQYF
TRBV4-3	few	TRBD1	TRBJ1-2	TGCGCCAGCAGCCAAGAGGAGGACAGGGTTAACTATGGCTACACCTTC	CASSQEEDRVNYGYTF
TRBV27	-	-	TRBJ1-1	TGTGCCAGCAGTTTCCGCAGAAACACTGAAGCTTTCTTT	CASSFRRNTEAFF
TRBV14	-	TRBD1	TRBJ2-5	TGTGCCAGCAGCCCGGGACAGAAAGAGACCCAGTACTTC	CASSPGQKETQYF
TRBV12-3/TRBV12-4	-	-	TRBJ1-1	TGTGCCAGCAGTTTCCGACAGGAAGCTTTCTTT	CASSFRQEAFF
TRBV28	-	-	TRBJ1-5	TGTGCCAGCAGTTTATCGACTTCGTCCCAGCATTTT	CASSLSTSSQHF
TRBV15	-	TRBD2	TRBJ2-2	TGTGCCACCAGCCTTCGGGCGGGGGGTAACACCGGGGAGCTGTTTTTT	CATSLRAGGNTGELFF
TRBV19	-	-	TRBJ2-7	TGTGCCAGTAGTATGGGCGGGGACGAGCAGTACTTC	CASSMGGDEQYF
TRBV12-3/TRBV12-4	-	TRBD1	TRBJ1-4	TGTGCCAGCAGATTGGACAGGGTGGGAAAACTGTTTTTT	CASRLDRVGKLFF
TRBV7-9	-	TRBD1	TRBJ2-7	TGTGCCAGCAGCGCACTCAGGGACAGGGTTTACGAGCAGTACTTC	CASSALRDRVYEQYF
TRBV7-9	-	-	TRBJ1-3	TGTGCCAGCAGCCCCTCGGGGTTTTCTGGAAACACCATATATTTT	CASSPSGFSGNTIYF
TRBV30	-	-	TRBJ1-2	TGTGCCTGGACCCCTCCCGACAGGCGCTATGGCTACACCTTC	CAWTPPDRRYGYTF
TRBV3-1/TRBV3-2	-	TRBD1	TRBJ1-3	TGTGCCAGCAGCGCCCAGGGGGATGGAAACACCATATATTTT	CASSAQGDGNTIYF
TRBV28	-	-	TRBJ1-5	TGTGCCAGCTGGGGAGGGCGGATGGGGCCCCAGCATTTT	CASWGGRMGPQHF
TRBV15	-	TRBD1	TRBJ1-2	TGTGCCACCAGCACCGACAGGGGGATGAGTGGCTACACCTTC	CATSTDRGMSGYTF
TRBV15	-	-	TRBJ1-5	TGTGCCACCAGCAGCAGGAGGAGCAATCAGCCCCAGCATTTT	CATSSRRSNQPQHF
TRBV5-1	-	-	TRBJ1-3	TGCGCCAGCAGTTCTACAGGGTCCTCTGGAAACACCATATATTTT	CASSSTGSSGNTIYF
TRBV23-1	-	TRBD1	TRBJ2-7	TGCGCCAGCAGTCACCGCGACCGGGACAGGGCCTACGAGCAGTACTTC	CASSHRDRDRAYEQYF
TRBV30	-	-	TRBJ1-4	TGTGCCTGGAGTCCCGACAGGACCACAACTAATGAAAAACTGTTTTTT	CAWSPDRTTTNEKLFF
TRBV3-1/TRBV3-2	-	TRBD1	TRBJ2-3	TGTGCCAGCAGCCCGGACAGGGTTTCCACAGATACGCAGTATTTT	CASSPDRVSTDTQYF
TRBV28	-	TRBD1	TRBJ2-2	TGTGCCAGCAGTTTTAGGGCAGGGGGCACCGGGGAGCTGTTTTTT	CASSFRAGGTGELFF
TRBV15	-	-	TRBJ1-2	TGTGCCACCAGCCCAACCAGGGAGGGCTATGGCTACACCTTC	CATSPTREGYGYTF
TRBV4-2	-	TRBD2	TRBJ2-7	TGTGCCAGCAGCCTAGGACTAGCGGGGGGCCTCGAGCAGTACTTC	CASSLGLAGGLEQYF
TRBV5-1	-	-	TRBJ2-2	TGCGCCAGCAGCTGGACCGGGACACAGAACACCGGGGAGCTGTTTTTT	CASSWTGTQNTGELFF
TRBV6-5	-	-	TRBJ2-1	TGTGCCAGCAGTTACGAGGGCTACAATGAGCAGTTCTTC	CASSYEGYNEQFF
TRBV6-5	-	-	TRBJ1-1	TGTGCCAGCAGTTACGGGAGGCGGAACACTGAAGCTTTCTTT	CASSYGRRNTEAFF